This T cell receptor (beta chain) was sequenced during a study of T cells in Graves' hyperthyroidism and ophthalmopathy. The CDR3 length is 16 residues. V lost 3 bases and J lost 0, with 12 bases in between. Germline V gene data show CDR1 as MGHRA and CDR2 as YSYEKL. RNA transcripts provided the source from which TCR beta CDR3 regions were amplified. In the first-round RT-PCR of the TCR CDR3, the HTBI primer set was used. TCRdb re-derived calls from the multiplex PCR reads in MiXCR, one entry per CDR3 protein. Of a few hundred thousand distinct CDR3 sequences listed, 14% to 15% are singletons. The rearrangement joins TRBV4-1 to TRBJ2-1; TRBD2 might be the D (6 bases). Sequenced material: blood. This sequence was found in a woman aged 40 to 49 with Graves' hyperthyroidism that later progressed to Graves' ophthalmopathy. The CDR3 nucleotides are TGCGCCAGCAGCCACGGCGAGCGGGTCTCCTACAATGAGCAGTTCTTC. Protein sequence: CASSHGERVSYNEQFF.